Sequencing of this T cell receptor (beta chain) was carried out in a study of T cells after yellow fever vaccination. Study-wide context: In the case of low-cell-number fractions, SMART-Seq v4 Ultra Low Input was used for preparation. General observations from the study: Reappearance after the booster was seen for most primary-vaccination clones, at about 95% CD4 and 75% to 90% CD8.

Turning to this clonotype: The antigen remains undetermined.

CDR3 length: 13 amino acids. Germline-derived CDR1 and CDR2 are SGHDN and FVKESK. The V gene lost 4 bases and the J gene lost 7 bases, with 13 bases spanning the gap. A process of 5'RACE template switching, which added a universal primer site and UMIs, was used to make TCR cDNA. One entry per CDR3 protein, called by TCRdb with MiXCR from the 5' RACE reads. This sample yields 230,000 or so distinct CDR3 sequences, of which over 6.5% are seen a single time; 1% to 1.2% belongs to the top ten. The TCR sequence derives from a young man who received the YFV17D yellow fever vaccine. The chain combines TRBV14 with TRBJ2-5, with D possibly TRBD2 on 5 matching bases. Sequenced here: CD4+ T cells sorted from PBMCs, sampled on the day of the yellow fever booster vaccination. The CDR3 protein is CASSRGLGLTQYF. The CDR3 nucleotides are TGTGCCAGCAGCCGCGGACTGGGGTTGACCCAGTACTTC.